This T cell receptor (beta chain) appears in the sequencing data of a study of T cells in Graves' hyperthyroidism and ophthalmopathy. Study context: Staff took peripheral blood when the initial diagnosis was made, before any treatment began. The study's findings and limits: Ophthalmopathy, as predicted by the model, came a median 6.5 months after the prediction.

V lost 3 bases and J 1 base, leaving 16 bases between the germline ends. Germline-derived CDR1 and CDR2 are KGHDR and SFDVKD. The CDR3 runs to 17 residues. Points on this clonotype: Its antigen is unidentified.

Researchers took RNA transcripts and amplified the TCR beta CDR3 regions from them. The HTBI primer set served for first-round RT-PCR of the TCR CDR3. Using its own MiXCR run on the multiplex PCR reads, TCRdb lists one record per CDR3 protein. Among 730,000 or so distinct CDR3 sequences listed, around a sixth were seen once. Orbital computed tomography and thyroid ultrasound, together with serum TRAb and thyroxine and clinical symptoms, were used for diagnoses. V is TRBV24-1 and J is TRBJ2-3; a possible D gene is TRBD1 (6 bases). The source is a woman between 45 and 65 years old with Graves' hyperthyroidism that later progressed to Graves' ophthalmopathy. The specimen sequenced was blood. The CDR3 DNA sequence: TGTGCCACCAGTGATGGATCCTTGCGACAGGGCACAGATACGCAGTATTTT. Protein: CATSDGSLRQGTDTQYF.